This T cell receptor (beta chain) was sequenced during a study of shared clonotypes between healthy human individuals. Study overall: CD4 naive and memory got three plates each, CD8 naive two, CD8 memory one. Study conclusions and caveats: Exclusively blood specimens were collected; tissue repertoires likely differ. The study generally estimated greater richness for naive than memory subsets. Relative to clonotypes present in all four donors, those not shared had lower generation probabilities.

A remark on this clone: Its antigen is undetermined.

V dropped 3 bases and J dropped 1 base, with 12 bases sitting between them. Germline lookup yields CDR1 LNHDA and CDR2 SQIVND (reference sequence). The CDR3 loop spans 16 amino acids. Libraries were prepared by immunoSEQ multiplex PCR; TCRdb keeps only in-frame clonotypes and omits some of them. The data show around 2,000,000 clones, roughly 95% seen once. Naive CD8 populations comprised CD45RO-negative cells positively selected for CCR7, excluding terminally differentiated effector memory CD45RA+ cells. The gene calls are TRBV19 and TRBJ2-2; tentatively, D is TRBD1 (5 bases). This TCR came from a young man in good health. Sequencing was performed on naive CD8+ T cells sorted from blood. The CDR3 loop is CASSMVSGKNTGELFF. For the CDR3, the DNA is TGTGCCAGTAGTATGGTCTCAGGGAAGAACACCGGGGAGCTGTTTTTT.